The 23 T cell receptor beta chains in this list originate from one sample, sequenced in a study of graft-versus-host responses after intestinal transplantation. Lamina propria and intraepithelial lymphocytes were released by processing graft tissue. Sequencing was performed with immunoSEQ multiplex PCR; in TCRdb, only in-frame clones are kept and a portion is missing. The data contain approximately 17,000 clones, roughly 84% of them singletons. The starting material was ileum tissue, obtained around 600 days after intestinal transplantation. The source of these receptors is a human patient who received an intestinal transplant, so some T cells may come from the graft donor.

This sequence joins TRBV30 and TRBJ2-3, with D possibly TRBD1 on 7 matching bases. Trimming cost V 0 bases and J 4 bases, with 14 bases left between them. The CDR3 length is 15 residues. Germline V gives CDR1 GTSNPN, CDR2 SVGIG (reference sequence). CDR3 in amino acids: CAWSVGGREADTQYF. The CDR3 coding sequence is TGTGCCTGGAGTGTAGGGGGCAGGGAGGCAGATACGCAGTATTTT.

This clone was seen only once. The chain combines TRBV7-8 with TRBJ2-7; the D is unclear. V shed 3 bases and J shed 0 bases, with 9 bases lying between them. Germline lookup yields CDR1 SGHVS and CDR2 FQNEAQ. The CDR3 spans 14 residues. The DNA for the CDR3 is TGTGCCAGCAGCTTCGATTCGAACTCCTACGAGCAGTACTTC. Translated, it gives CASSFDSNSYEQYF.

The chain has TRBV4-1 and TRBJ1-1; no firm D call. This CDR3 has 15 amino acids. Trimming left V 4 bases short and J 2 bases short, with 14 bases between. CDR1 and CDR2 (germline): MGHRA, YSYEKL. The CDR3 spells CASSLDQEGNTEAFF. In DNA, the CDR3 is TGCGCCAGCAGCCTCGACCAGGAAGGAAACACTGAAGCTTTCTTT.

V is TRBV29-1 and J is TRBJ1-1, with 7 bases fitting TRBD1. The CDR3 extends over 14 amino acids. J lost 4 bases, V lost 2 bases, and 7 bases had no gene match. From germline, CDR1 is SQVTM and CDR2 ANQGSEA. In DNA form, the CDR3 reads TGCAGCGTTGAAATGGTTCAGGGGGTCACTGAAGCTTTCTTT. It yields the protein CSVEMVQGVTEAFF.

In regard to this clone: Other DNA sequences in this specimen translate into the identical CDR3. The gene calls are TRBV7-8 and TRBJ1-5; D gene ambiguous. V was trimmed by 1 base and J by 3 bases, leaving 10 bases between them. The CDR3 loop spans 15 amino acids. CDR1 is SGHVS, CDR2 FQNEAQ, per germline. CDR3 loop: CASSLDRVSNQPQHF. CDR3 DNA sequence: TGTGCCAGCAGCTTAGACAGAGTTTCCAATCAGCCCCAGCATTTT.

This rearrangement joins TRBV6-5 to TRBJ2-5, with D perhaps TRBD2 (6 bases). The CDR3 has 12 amino acids. Trimming took 7 bases from V and 5 from J, leaving 11 bases between them. CDR1 is MNHEY, CDR2 SVGAGI, per germline. The CDR3 loop is CASTGSGETQYF. The DNA for the CDR3 is TGTGCCAGCACTGGAAGCGGGGAGACCCAGTACTTC.

CDR3 residues: CSVQGGGNTIYF. The CDR3 nucleotides are TGCAGCGTGCAGGGAGGTGGAAACACCATATATTTT. The genes are TRBV29-1 and TRBJ1-3; TRBD1 might be the D (5 bases). Germline V gene sequence: CDR1 SQVTM, CDR2 ANQGSEA. The CDR3 has 12 amino acids. Trimming left V 6 bases short and J 3 bases short, with 9 bases between.

The CDR3 here is CATSRGGQGLSGELFF. CDR3 DNA: TGTGCCACCAGCAGAGGGGGACAGGGGCTATCCGGGGAGCTGTTTTTT. The V call is TRBV15, the J call TRBJ2-2; 10 positions match TRBD1. The CDR3 runs to 16 residues. Germline values: CDR1 LNHNV, CDR2 YYDKDF (reference sequence). J lost 6 bases, V lost 1 base, and 5 bases had no gene match.

J is TRBJ1-2 and V is TRBV2; no clear D gene. The CDR3 is 14 residues long. CDR1 is SNHLY and CDR2 is FYNNEI in the germline V gene. Trimming shortened V by 7 bases and J by 3 bases, and 15 bases separated the two germline ends. The CDR3 coding sequence is TGTGCCAGCATAATAGGACTTTGGGACTATGGCTACACCTTC. Translation: CASIIGLWDYGYTF.

The V gene is TRBV10-2, the J gene TRBJ2-1; 9 nucleotides agree with TRBD2. V gave up 6 bases and J gave up 6 bases; unmatched junction bases: 9. Germline V gene data show CDR1 as WSHSY and CDR2 as SAAADI. The CDR3 has 15 amino acids. CDR3 residues: CASSEGRGGFNEQFF. CDR3 nucleotides: TGCGCCAGCAGCGAAGGGCGGGGGGGTTTCAATGAGCAGTTCTTC.

The chain is built from TRBV5-1 and TRBJ1-1; TRBD1 agrees at 7 bases. V lost 4 bases to trimming and J lost 0 bases; unmatched junction nucleotides: 9. Germline CDR1 reads SGHRS; CDR2 reads YFSETQ. The CDR3 consists of 16 residues. The DNA for the CDR3 is TGCGCCAGCAGCGTGACAGGGTTGGGGATGAACACTGAAGCTTTCTTT. It yields the protein CASSVTGLGMNTEAFF. The variable domain in full, with the rest retrieved from reference TRBV5-1 and TRBJ1-1, is KAGVTQTPRYLIKTRGQQVTLSCSPISGHRSVSWYQQTPGQGLQFLFEYFSETQRNKGNFPGRFSGRQFSNSRSEMNVSTLELGDSALYLCASSVTGLGMNTEAFFGQGTRLTVV.

The V call is TRBV18, the J call TRBJ2-5, with 9 positions matching TRBD1. The CDR3 has 14 residues. Losses at the gene ends were 5 bases for V and 11 bases for J; bases not matched to a gene: 12. Per the germline V gene, CDR1 is KGHSH and CDR2 is LQKENI. CDR3 coding DNA: TGTGCCAGCTCAATTCGGGACAGGGCCCCGGAGCAGTACTTC. It codes for CASSIRDRAPEQYF.

The genes are TRBV4-1 and TRBJ1-3; D unresolved. The germline gives CDR1 MGHRA, CDR2 YSYEKL. Between the trimmed V and J ends, which lost 4 bases and 4 bases, there was a span of 17 bases. The CDR3 covers 16 residues. CDR3 coding DNA: TGCGCCAGCAGCCGAAGCGGGAGAAGCGCGGGAAACACCATATATTTT. Amino acids: CASSRSGRSAGNTIYF.

Regarding this clone: One junction end disagrees with the germline gene, perhaps due to a read error. The chain recombines TRBV18 with TRBJ2-7, with D maybe TRBD2 (5 bases). Germline CDR1 reads KGHSH; CDR2 reads LQKENI. CDR3 length: 13 residues. This CDR3 reads CASTPSGLEEQYF. The CDR3, as DNA: TGTGCCAGCACACCTTCAGGACTGGAGGAGCAGTACTTC. The whole variable domain, filled in from reference TRBV18 and TRBJ2-7, reads NAGVMQNPRHLVRRRGQEARLRCSPMKGHSHVYWYRQLPEEGLKFMVYLQKENIIDESGMPKERFSAEFPKEGPSILRIQQVVRGDSAAYFCASTPSGLEEQYFGPGTRLTVT.

The rearrangement uses TRBV10-2 and TRBJ1-3, with no clear D. The CDR3 spans 14 residues. Trimming took off 8 bases at V and 1 base at J, with 12 bases between the two ends. Germline assignment: CDR1 WSHSY and CDR2 SAAADI. DNA for the CDR3: TGCGCCAGCTCCTCCGCTGGATCTGGAAACACCATATATTTT. It specifies CASSSAGSGNTIYF.

Only one count was recorded for this clone. V is TRBV11-1 and J is TRBJ2-3; 7 bases line up with TRBD1. Germline CDR1 reads SGHAT; CDR2 reads FQDESV (reference sequence). J gave up 10 bases and V 5 bases, and 12 bases lay outside the gene matches. This CDR3 has 14 residues. The CDR3 region has the DNA TGTGCCAGCAGCGGAGAGAGTAGGACAGGACCGCAGTATTTT. As protein: CASSGESRTGPQYF.

This clone was detected a few times. This sequence joins TRBV6-5 and TRBJ1-2; D perhaps matches TRBD1 (5 bases). V lost 6 bases and J lost 6, with 17 bases in between. The germline CDR1 and CDR2 sequences are MNHEY and SVGAGI. This CDR3 comprises 14 residues. The CDR3 sequence: CASRSSTAGHGYTF. CDR3 coding DNA: TGTGCCAGCAGATCTTCGACAGCTGGCCATGGCTACACCTTC.

The chain combines TRBV12-5 with TRBJ2-1, with a weak D call TRBD2 (6 bases). The CDR3 is 12 amino acids. Trimming took off 5 bases at V and 9 bases at J, with 11 bases between the two ends. The germline CDR1 and CDR2 sequences are LGHNT and FRNRAP. CDR3 in DNA: TGTGCTAGTGGTCCCGGGACTGTTGAGCAGTTCTTC. Translating gives CASGPGTVEQFF.

This clone was detected only a few times. The J gene is TRBJ1-2, the V gene TRBV6-1; 7 bases agree with TRBD1. V lost 5 bases, J lost 1 base, and 4 bases stayed unmatched. The CDR3 extends over 14 amino acids. CDR1 and CDR2 from the germline V gene are MNHNS and SASEGT. The DNA of the CDR3 is TGTGCCAGCAGTTGGGACAGCCTTAACTATGGCTACACCTTC. This codes for CASSWDSLNYGYTF.

The gene calls are TRBV27 and TRBJ1-2; D may be TRBD1 (5 bases). Deletions cut 9 bases from V and 4 bases from J, with 12 bases between. This CDR3 has 12 residues. Germline CDR1 is MNHEY and CDR2 is SMNVEV (reference sequence). The CDR3 nucleotides read TGTGCCAGTTGGGACGGGTCCTATGGCTACACCTTC. Its translation is CASWDGSYGYTF.

The chain recombines TRBV4-1 with TRBJ2-2, with D perhaps matching TRBD1 or TRBD2 (5 bases each). The CDR3 contains 16 residues. V was clipped by 1 base and J by 2 bases, with 11 bases between them. CDR1 is MGHRA and CDR2 is YSYEKL in the germline V gene. The CDR3 protein is CASSQAGTLNTGELFF. CDR3 DNA: TGCGCCAGCAGCCAAGCGGGGACGCTAAACACCGGGGAGCTGTTTTTT.

The J gene is TRBJ1-1, the V gene TRBV7-9, with D uncertain. V dropped 9 bases and J dropped 0 bases, with 8 bases sitting between them. CDR1 and CDR2 (germline): SEHNR, FQNEAQ (reference sequence). There are 12 residues in the CDR3. CDR3 bases: TGTGCCAGTGCACTGATGAACACTGAAGCTTTCTTT. Translating gives CASALMNTEAFF.

For the CDR3, the DNA is TGTGCCAGCAGCGAAGTGACAGGGGCTACCTACGAGCAGTACTTC. Protein product: CASSEVTGATYEQYF. This chain connects TRBV7-2 to TRBJ2-7; 8 nucleotides agree with TRBD1. Trimming removed 5 bases from V and 2 bases from J; junction bases left unmatched: 8. Germline loops: CDR1 SGHTA, CDR2 FQGNSA. CDR3 length equals 15 residues.